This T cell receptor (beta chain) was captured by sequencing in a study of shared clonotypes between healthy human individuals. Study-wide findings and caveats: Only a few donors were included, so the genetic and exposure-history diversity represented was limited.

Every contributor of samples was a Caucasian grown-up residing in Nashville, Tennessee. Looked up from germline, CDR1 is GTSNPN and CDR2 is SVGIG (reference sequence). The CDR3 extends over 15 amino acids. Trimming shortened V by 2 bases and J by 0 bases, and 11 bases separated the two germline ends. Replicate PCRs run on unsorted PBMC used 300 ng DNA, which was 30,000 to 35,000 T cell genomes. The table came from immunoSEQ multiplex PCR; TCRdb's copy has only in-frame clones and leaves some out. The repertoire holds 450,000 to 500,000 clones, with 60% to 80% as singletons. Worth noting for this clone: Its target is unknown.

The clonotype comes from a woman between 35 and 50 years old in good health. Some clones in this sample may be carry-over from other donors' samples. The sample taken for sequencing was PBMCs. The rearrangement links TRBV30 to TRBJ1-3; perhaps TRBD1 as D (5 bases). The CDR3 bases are TGTGCCTGGAGTCCCGGGGGGAGCTCTGGAAACACCATATATTTT. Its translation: CAWSPGGSSGNTIYF.